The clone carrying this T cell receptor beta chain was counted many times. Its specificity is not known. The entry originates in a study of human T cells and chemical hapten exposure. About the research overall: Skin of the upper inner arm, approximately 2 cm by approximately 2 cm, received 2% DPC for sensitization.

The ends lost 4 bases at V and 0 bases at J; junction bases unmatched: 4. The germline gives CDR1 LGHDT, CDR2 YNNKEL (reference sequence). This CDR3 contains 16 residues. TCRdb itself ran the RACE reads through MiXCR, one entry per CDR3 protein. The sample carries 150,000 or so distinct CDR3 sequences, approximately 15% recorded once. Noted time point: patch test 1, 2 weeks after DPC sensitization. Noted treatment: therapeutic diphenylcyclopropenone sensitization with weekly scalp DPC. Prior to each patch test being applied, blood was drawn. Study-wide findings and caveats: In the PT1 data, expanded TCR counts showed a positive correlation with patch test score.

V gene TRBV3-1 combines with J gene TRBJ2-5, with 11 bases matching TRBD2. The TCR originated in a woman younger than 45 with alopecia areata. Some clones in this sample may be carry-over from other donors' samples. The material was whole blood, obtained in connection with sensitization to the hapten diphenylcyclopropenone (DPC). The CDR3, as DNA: TGTGCCAGCAGCCCGACTAGCGGGGAGTACCAAGAGACCCAGTACTTC. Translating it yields CASSPTSGEYQETQYF.